Shown below are 23 T cell receptor beta chains from a single sample sequenced in a study of T cell responses to AZD1222 COVID-19 vaccine. Sequencing was performed with immunoSEQ multiplex PCR; in TCRdb, only in-frame clones are kept and a portion is missing. This table holds roughly 80,000 clones, about nine tenths found once. Sequencing used peripheral blood, obtained 28 days after the second AZD1222 dose. The receptors shown here come from an adult who received the AZD1222 COVID-19 vaccine.

The CDR3 sequence: CASSQRQGNTEAFF. CDR3 nucleotides: TGTGCCAGCAGCCAACGACAGGGCAACACTGAAGCTTTCTTT. The chain links TRBV3-1 (or the pseudogene TRBV3-2) to TRBJ1-1; 7 bases agree with TRBD1. This CDR3 is built from 14 residues. CDR1 is LGHDT, CDR2 YNNKEL, per germline (reference sequence). V shed 2 bases and J 2 bases; nucleotides not matched to a gene: 2.

This sequence joins TRBV4-2 and TRBJ1-3; a weak D match, TRBD1 (6 bases). CDR3 length: 16 residues. V was trimmed by 0 bases and J by 4 bases, leaving 13 bases between them. Germline V gives CDR1 LGHNA, CDR2 YNFKEQ. The CDR3 here is CASSQDPTGSGNTIYF. DNA for the CDR3: TGTGCCAGCAGCCAAGATCCCACAGGGTCGGGAAACACCATATATTTT.

The chain couples TRBV4-1 to TRBJ1-3, with D perhaps TRBD1 (5 bases). The V gene's germline CDR1 is MGHRA and CDR2 YSYEKL. Trimming took off 4 bases at V and 7 bases at J, with 23 bases between the two ends. CDR3 length: 17 amino acids. CDR3 bases: TGCGCCAGCAGCCTAACCCTGGGACGGGAACTTTGGAACACCATATATTTT. This translates into CASSLTLGRELWNTIYF.

The V call is TRBV18, the J call TRBJ1-5; TRBD1 might be the D (5 bases). Germline lookup yields CDR1 KGHSH and CDR2 LQKENI. The CDR3 runs to 13 residues. Trimming cost V 8 bases and J 4 bases, with 12 bases left between them. This CDR3 is CASAPGENQPQHF. The CDR3 nucleotides are TGTGCCAGCGCCCCGGGGGAAAATCAGCCCCAGCATTTT.

This clone was seen only a few times. V gene TRBV5-1 combines with J gene TRBJ2-2; no firm D call. The CDR3 runs 11 residues. Germline V lookup: CDR1 SGHRS, CDR2 YFSETQ. Trimming took 2 bases from V and 6 from J, leaving 2 bases between them. As DNA, the CDR3 is TGCGCCAGCAGCTTTCCCGGGGAGCTGTTTTTT. This encodes CASSFPGELFF.

CDR3 sequence (DNA): TGTGCCAGCAGCCAGGAGACAGGCCGGGAGACCCAGTACTTC. Translating gives CASSQETGRETQYF. This chain joins TRBV2 and TRBJ2-5; D is possibly TRBD1 (6 bases). V was trimmed by 6 bases and J by 5 bases, leaving 16 bases between them. The CDR3 is made up of 14 amino acids. Germline CDR1 and CDR2: SNHLY and FYNNEI.

This clone was observed a single time. The CDR3 sequence: CASSARDRRSNTGELFF. In DNA, the CDR3 is TGTGCCAGCAGCGCTCGGGACAGGCGGTCGAACACCGGGGAGCTGTTTTTT. The chain recombines TRBV9 with TRBJ2-2; TRBD1 aligns across 8 bases. The CDR3 is made up of 17 amino acids. Per germline, CDR1 SGDLS and CDR2 YYNGEE. V gave up 3 bases and J gave up 0 bases; unmatched junction bases: 7.

This chain uses TRBV4-3 with TRBJ1-6, with D perhaps TRBD1 (5 bases). The germline CDR1 and CDR2 sequences are LGHNA and YSLEER. CDR3 length: 17 amino acids. The germline V and J ends were trimmed by 3 bases and 3 bases, with 15 bases remaining between them. CDR3 DNA: TGCGCCAGCAGCCAGACGCCGGGGGGGGACTATAATTCACCCCTCCACTTT. This translates into CASSQTPGGDYNSPLHF.

V usage is TRBV6-5 and J usage is TRBJ2-3, with D possibly matching TRBD2 (7 bases). Trimming stripped 8 bases from V and 2 bases from J, with 17 bases between. CDR1 is MNHEY and CDR2 is SVGAGI in the germline V gene. The CDR3 has 15 residues. CDR3 amino acids: CASLYEGGATDTQYF. CDR3 sequence (DNA): TGTGCCAGCCTCTATGAGGGGGGGGCCACAGATACGCAGTATTTT.

V and J are TRBV5-5 and TRBJ1-5, with 7 bases identical to TRBD1. The CDR3 runs 14 residues. With 7 bases clipped from V and 6 bases from J, the junction kept 10 bases outside the gene matches. Germline V CDR1 and CDR2: SGHKS, YYEKEE (reference sequence). CDR3 region: CASSHRGDFQPQHF. CDR3 DNA: TGTGCCAGCTCGCACAGGGGCGACTTTCAGCCCCAGCATTTT.

The chain carries TRBV5-4 and TRBJ1-2, with D possibly TRBD1 on 6 matching bases. Germline V gene sequence: CDR1 SGHNT, CDR2 YYREEE (reference sequence). With 6 bases removed from V and 0 bases from J, the gap between germline ends came to 12 bases. The length of the CDR3 is 14 residues. The CDR3 here is CASTSGGSNYGYTF. The CDR3 DNA reads TGTGCCAGCACCTCCGGGGGCTCTAACTATGGCTACACCTTC.

The rearrangement links TRBV5-1 to TRBJ1-1; TRBD1 matches 7 bases. Looked up from germline, CDR1 is SGHRS and CDR2 is YFSETQ. The CDR3 is 17 residues long. With V trimmed by 8 bases and J by 3 bases, 19 bases remained unmatched. The CDR3 DNA sequence: TGCGCCAGGATCTATTCCGTCAGGGGGGGTAGGGACACTGAAGCTTTCTTT. This gives the protein CARIYSVRGGRDTEAFF.

This clone was seen once. The rearrangement uses TRBV30 and TRBJ1-5; D may be TRBD1 (5 bases). The CDR3 extends over 13 amino acids. Trimming cost V 7 bases and J 5 bases, with 15 bases left between them. Germline assignment: CDR1 GTSNPN and CDR2 SVGIG (reference sequence). Here the CDR3 DNA reads TGTGCCTTCAGGCAGGGTGAATATCAGCCCCAGCATTTT. Its translation: CAFRQGEYQPQHF.

This chain links TRBV7-9 with TRBJ1-1; D is perhaps TRBD1 (6 bases). CDR1 SEHNR and CDR2 FQNEAQ come from the germline V gene (reference sequence). CDR3 length: 13 residues. Trimming shortened V by 8 bases and J by 3 bases, and 13 bases separated the two germline ends. The CDR3 DNA is TGTGCCAGCGGAACAGGGATACACACTGAAGCTTTCTTT. Translating it yields CASGTGIHTEAFF.

This rearrangement joins TRBV7-8 to TRBJ1-3; TRBD1 agrees at 7 bases. Germline lookup yields CDR1 SGHVS and CDR2 FQNEAQ. Unmatched junction bases numbered 4, after V lost 5 bases and J lost 0 bases. CDR3 length: 15 amino acids. The chain's CDR3 is CASSPWDSSGNTIYF. As DNA, the CDR3 is TGTGCCAGCAGCCCATGGGACAGCTCTGGAAACACCATATATTTT.

This chain uses TRBV7-9 with TRBJ2-4, with a weak D call TRBD2 (6 bases). Trimming removed 5 bases at V and 0 bases at J, with 20 bases between. This CDR3 region has 18 residues. Germline CDR1 is SEHNR and CDR2 is FQNEAQ (reference sequence). The CDR3, as DNA: TGTGCCAGCAGCGCCGGGGGTTACACGCAACTAGCCAAAAACATTCAGTACTTC. Translation gives CASSAGGYTQLAKNIQYF.

The genes are TRBV6-5 and TRBJ2-2; tentatively, D is TRBD1 (6 bases). The germline V gene has CDR1 MNHEY and CDR2 SVGAGI. The length of the CDR3 is 13 residues. The V and J ends lost 9 bases and 0 bases respectively, with 8 bases between them. The DNA of the CDR3 is TGTGCCAGTGAGGGGGCGAACACCGGGGAGCTGTTTTTT. It encodes CASEGANTGELFF.

The genes are TRBV18 and TRBJ1-3, with D unresolved. The V gene lost 3 bases and the J gene lost 4 bases, with 1 base spanning the gap. The V gene's germline CDR1 is KGHSH and CDR2 LQKENI. The CDR3 contains 11 residues. The CDR3 DNA reads TGTGCCAGCTCACCCGGAAACACCATATATTTT. Protein: CASSPGNTIYF.

The gene calls are TRBV28 and TRBJ1-2; D not certain. CDR3 length: 14 amino acids. The V end lost 7 bases, the J end lost 5 bases, and 17 bases lay between the germline ends. Germline V CDR1 and CDR2: MDHEN, SYDVKM. The CDR3 is CASTRRKALYGYTF. In nucleotides, the CDR3 is TGTGCCAGCACTCGACGGAAGGCCCTATATGGCTACACCTTC.

The chain carries TRBV7-8 and TRBJ1-5, with TRBD1 matching 10 bases. V trimming: 7 bases; J trimming: 4 bases; junction bases outside the gene matches: 10. The CDR3 contains 16 residues. Germline CDR1 is SGHVS and CDR2 is FQNEAQ. CDR3 DNA: TGTGCCAGCACAGCAGGGACAGGGGTTTTTAATCAGCCCCAGCATTTT. Its protein is CASTAGTGVFNQPQHF.

This sequence joins TRBV18 and TRBJ2-5; the D gene is possibly TRBD1 (6 bases). Germline values: CDR1 KGHSH, CDR2 LQKENI. The germline V and J ends were trimmed by 3 bases and 1 base, with 15 bases remaining between them. This CDR3 region has 16 residues. CDR3 coding DNA: TGTGCCAGCTCACCCCGGCAGGGGATTGGCCAAGAGACCCAGTACTTC. As protein: CASSPRQGIGQETQYF.

This rearrangement joins TRBV9 to TRBJ2-5, with no clear D. Per the germline V gene, CDR1 is SGDLS and CDR2 is YYNGEE. The V and J ends lost 3 bases and 5 bases respectively, with 14 bases between them. The length of the CDR3 is 14 residues. This chain's CDR3 is CASSALVGFETQYF. The CDR3 DNA reads TGTGCCAGCAGCGCCCTCGTGGGCTTCGAGACCCAGTACTTC.

This clone came up once. This chain uses TRBV5-1 with TRBJ1-1; D call uncertain. V lost 4 bases and J 0 bases, leaving 19 bases between the germline ends. The germline gives CDR1 SGHRS, CDR2 YFSETQ. The CDR3 loop spans 17 amino acids. DNA for the CDR3: TGCGCCAGCAGCCCGACCTTGTCTGGGGTTATGAACACTGAAGCTTTCTTT. Amino acid sequence: CASSPTLSGVMNTEAFF.